One T cell receptor beta chain is described in this entry. Treatment denoted: oral pan-JAK inhibitor, 5-10 mg twice daily. Researchers gathered lesional scalp punch biopsies and peripheral blood from patients with alopecia areata. This sample stems from a study of CD8+ T cells in alopecia areata. Turning to the study itself: Treated patients swallowed 5 to 10 mg of oral tofacitinib twice daily.

Extracted RNA was reverse transcribed, and the resulting cDNA served as sequencing template. The assay was immunoSEQ multiplex PCR, and TCRdb's table has in-frame clones only and misses some. The repertoire holds around 170,000 clones, about 51% seen once, with about 9.4% in the top ten. This material consisted of CD8+ T cells sorted from blood, taken at approximately week 51, from a patient treated with tofacitinib. This TCR came from a human donor with alopecia areata.

CDR3 sequence (DNA): TGTGCCAGCAGCTTCCGGGACGGGCGCTCCTACGAGCAGTACTTC. Translating it yields CASSFRDGRSYEQYF. V usage is TRBV5-6 and J usage is TRBJ2-7; either TRBD1 or TRBD2 may fit D (5 bases each). CDR1 and CDR2 from the germline V gene are SGHDT and YYEEEE. The CDR3 spans 15 residues. V lost 2 bases and J 0 bases, leaving 12 bases between the germline ends.